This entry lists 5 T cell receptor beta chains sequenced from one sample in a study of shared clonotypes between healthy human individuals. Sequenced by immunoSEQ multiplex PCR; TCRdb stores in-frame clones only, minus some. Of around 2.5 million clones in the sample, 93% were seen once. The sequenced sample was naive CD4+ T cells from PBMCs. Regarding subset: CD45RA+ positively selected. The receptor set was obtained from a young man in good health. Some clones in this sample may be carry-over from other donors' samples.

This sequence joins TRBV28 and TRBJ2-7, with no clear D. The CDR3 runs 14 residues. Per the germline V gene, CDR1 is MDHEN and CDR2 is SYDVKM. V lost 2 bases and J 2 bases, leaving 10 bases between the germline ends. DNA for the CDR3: TGTGCCAGCAGTTTAAATGGCGTTACCTACGAGCAGTACTTC. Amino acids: CASSLNGVTYEQYF.

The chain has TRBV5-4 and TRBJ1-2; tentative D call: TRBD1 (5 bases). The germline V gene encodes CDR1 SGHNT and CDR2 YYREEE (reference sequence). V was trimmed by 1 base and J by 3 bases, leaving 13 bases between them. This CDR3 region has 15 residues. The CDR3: CASSLIALGDYGYTF. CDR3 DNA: TGTGCCAGCAGCTTGATTGCCCTGGGGGACTATGGCTACACCTTC.

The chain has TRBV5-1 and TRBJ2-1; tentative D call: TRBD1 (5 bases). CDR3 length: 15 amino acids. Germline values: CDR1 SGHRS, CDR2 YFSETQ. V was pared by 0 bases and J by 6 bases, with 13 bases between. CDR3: CASSLGQGELNEQFF. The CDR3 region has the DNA TGCGCCAGCAGCTTGGGGCAGGGCGAACTCAATGAGCAGTTCTTC.

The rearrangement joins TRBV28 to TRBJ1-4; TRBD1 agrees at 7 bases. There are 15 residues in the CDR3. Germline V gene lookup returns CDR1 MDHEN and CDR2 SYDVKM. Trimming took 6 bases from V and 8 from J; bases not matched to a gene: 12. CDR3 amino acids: CASSPQTGVGEKLFF. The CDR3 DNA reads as TGTGCCAGCAGCCCCCAAACAGGGGTGGGGGAAAAACTGTTTTTT.

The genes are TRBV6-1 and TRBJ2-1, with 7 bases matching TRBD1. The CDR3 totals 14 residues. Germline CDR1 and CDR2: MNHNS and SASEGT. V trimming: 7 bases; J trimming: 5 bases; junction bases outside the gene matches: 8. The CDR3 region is CASNQGVFHNEQFF. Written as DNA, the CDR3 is TGTGCCAGCAATCAGGGGGTATTCCACAATGAGCAGTTCTTC.